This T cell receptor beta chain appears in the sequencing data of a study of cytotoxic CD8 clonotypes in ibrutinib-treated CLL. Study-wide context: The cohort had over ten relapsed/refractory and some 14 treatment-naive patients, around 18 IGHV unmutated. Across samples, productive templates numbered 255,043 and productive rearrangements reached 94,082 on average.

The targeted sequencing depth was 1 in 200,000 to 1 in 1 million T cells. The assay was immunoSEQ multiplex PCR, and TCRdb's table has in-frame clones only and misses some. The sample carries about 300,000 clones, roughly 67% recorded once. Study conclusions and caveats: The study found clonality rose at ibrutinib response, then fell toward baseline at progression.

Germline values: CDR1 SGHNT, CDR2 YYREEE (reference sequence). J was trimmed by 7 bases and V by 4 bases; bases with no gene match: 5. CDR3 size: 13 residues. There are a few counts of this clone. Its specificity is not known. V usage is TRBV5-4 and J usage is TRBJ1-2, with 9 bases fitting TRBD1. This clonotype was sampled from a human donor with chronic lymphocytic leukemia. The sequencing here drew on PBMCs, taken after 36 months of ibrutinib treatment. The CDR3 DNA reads TGTGCCAGCAGCCTACAGGGGGCAATTGGCTACACCTTC. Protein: CASSLQGAIGYTF.